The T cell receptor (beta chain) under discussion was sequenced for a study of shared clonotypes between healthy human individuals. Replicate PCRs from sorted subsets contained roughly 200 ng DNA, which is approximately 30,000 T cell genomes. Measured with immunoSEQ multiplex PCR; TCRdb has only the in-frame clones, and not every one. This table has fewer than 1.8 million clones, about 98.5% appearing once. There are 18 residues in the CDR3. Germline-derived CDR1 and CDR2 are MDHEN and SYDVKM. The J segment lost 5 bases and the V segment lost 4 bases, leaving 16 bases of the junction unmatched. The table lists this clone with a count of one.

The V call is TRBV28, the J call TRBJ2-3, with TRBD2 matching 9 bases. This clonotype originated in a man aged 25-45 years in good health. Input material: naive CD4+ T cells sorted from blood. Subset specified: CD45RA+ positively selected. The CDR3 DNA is TGTGCCAGCAGTTCATTTCCTGCGGGAGGGCCGTGGGGAGATACGCAGTATTTT. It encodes CASSSFPAGGPWGDTQYF.